These 12 T cell receptor beta chains were sequenced from one sample in a study of shared clonotypes between healthy human individuals. Profiling relied on immunoSEQ multiplex PCR, and the TCRdb table lists in-frame clones only, not all of them. Of roughly 2,500,000 clones listed, 93% are singletons. Sequenced material: naive CD4+ T cells from PBMCs. Subset given: CD45RA+ positively selected. Source of these receptors: a man younger than 30 in good health. Some clones in this sample may be carry-over from other donors' samples.

A note on this clone: This sample includes further DNA sequences coding for the same CDR3. The chain carries TRBV5-1 and TRBJ1-1, with D possibly TRBD1 on 5 matching bases. Trimming shortened V by 1 base and J by 3 bases, and 10 bases separated the two germline ends. Germline lookup yields CDR1 SGHRS and CDR2 YFSETQ. This CDR3 is 14 amino acids long. The CDR3 DNA follows: TGCGCCAGCAGCTTGAATGGGGGGGACACTGAAGCTTTCTTT. It translates to CASSLNGGDTEAFF.

This clone has a handful of counts. The chain uses TRBV11-2 and TRBJ1-5; D not certain. Germline values: CDR1 SGHAT, CDR2 FQNNGV. Trimming pared 7 bases from V and 7 bases from J, leaving 14 bases between. The CDR3 length is 13 residues. The CDR3 DNA reads TGTGCCAGCATCAGAGTGACCTGCCAGCCCCAGCATTTT. Encoded protein: CASIRVTCQPQHF.

This clone was seen only once. The chain combines TRBV5-1 with TRBJ2-5; maybe TRBD2 (6 bases). V dropped 0 bases and J dropped 1 base, with 13 bases sitting between them. The CDR3 runs to 16 residues. Germline CDR1 reads SGHRS; CDR2 reads YFSETQ. CDR3 residues: CASSLVLADPQETQYF. The CDR3 coding sequence is TGCGCCAGCAGCTTGGTTTTAGCGGACCCCCAAGAGACCCAGTACTTC.

In this sample, this clone turned up once. CDR3 sequence: CASSLVREASSYNEQFF. The CDR3 region has the DNA TGTGCCAGCAGCTTGGTAAGGGAGGCTAGCTCCTACAATGAGCAGTTCTTC. The chain joins TRBV5-5 to TRBJ2-1, with D tentatively TRBD2 (6 bases). The length of the CDR3 is 17 residues. Germline loops: CDR1 SGHKS, CDR2 YYEKEE (reference sequence). Trimming took 0 bases from V and 0 from J, leaving 13 bases between them.

V and J are TRBV7-9 and TRBJ1-6, with D possibly being TRBD1 (5 bases). The CDR3 is 15 amino acids. The germline gives CDR1 SEHNR, CDR2 FQNEAQ (reference sequence). Trimming stripped 5 bases from V and 7 bases from J, with 15 bases between. The chain's CDR3 is CASSLPLAGNSPLHF. DNA for the CDR3: TGTGCCAGCAGCCTGCCCCTGGCAGGGAATTCACCCCTCCACTTT.

The chain joins TRBV7-2 to TRBJ2-1; 7 bases fit TRBD2. The CDR3 loop spans 14 amino acids. V gave up 5 bases and J gave up 7 bases; unmatched junction bases: 8. Per the germline V gene, CDR1 is SGHTA and CDR2 is FQGNSA. The CDR3 DNA reads as TGTGCCAGCAGCCCCCCCGGGAGGTTAAATGAGCAGTTCTTC. Translated: CASSPPGRLNEQFF.

This rearrangement joins TRBV5-4 to TRBJ2-2, with D unresolved. This CDR3 is built from 15 residues. Germline CDR1 reads SGHNT; CDR2 reads YYREEE (reference sequence). Between the trimmed V and J ends, which lost 2 bases and 3 bases, there was a span of 11 bases. The CDR3 bases are TGTGCCAGCAGCTTTTCTCAAACTCACACCGGGGAGCTGTTTTTT. This translates into CASSFSQTHTGELFF. The variable domain in full, completed from reference TRBV5-4 and TRBJ2-2, reads ETGVTQSPTHLIKTRGQQVTLRCSSQSGHNTVSWYQQALGQGPQFIFQYYREEENGRGNFPPRFSGLQFPNYSSELNVNALELDDSALYLCASSFSQTHTGELFFGEGSRLTVL.

The V and J genes are TRBV5-1 and TRBJ2-3, with 7 bases fitting TRBD1. The CDR3 covers 15 residues. Unmatched junction bases numbered 5, after V lost 3 bases and J lost 1 base. Germline loops: CDR1 SGHRS, CDR2 YFSETQ. As DNA, the CDR3 is TGCGCCAGCAGCTCCAACAGGGGACGCACAGATACGCAGTATTTT. Translation gives CASSSNRGRTDTQYF.

In its sample, this clone was seen once. CDR3 coding DNA: TGTGCCAGCAGGACAGGGTTCAGGGAGACCCAGTACTTC. Its translation is CASRTGFRETQYF. The V and J genes are TRBV5-6 and TRBJ2-5; TRBD1 matches at 7 bases. This CDR3 region has 13 residues. The ends lost 5 bases at V and 5 bases at J; junction bases unmatched: 6. Germline V gene lookup returns CDR1 SGHDT and CDR2 YYEEEE. The full variable domain, rest sourced from reference TRBV5-6 and TRBJ2-5, is DAGVTQSPTHLIKTRGQQVTLRCSPKSGHDTVSWYQQALGQGPQFIFQYYEEEERQRGNFPDRFSGHQFPNYSSELNVNALLLGDSALYLCASRTGFRETQYFGPGTRLLVL.

The chain combines TRBV6-4 with TRBJ2-1, with TRBD1 matching 8 bases. From germline, CDR1 is MRHNA and CDR2 SNTAGT. V gave up 8 bases and J gave up 4 bases; unmatched junction bases: 4. The CDR3 contains 13 residues. This CDR3 reads CASARTGYNEQFF. The CDR3 nucleotides are TGTGCCAGCGCGAGGACAGGGTACAATGAGCAGTTCTTC.

The chain has TRBV27 and TRBJ2-1; D is possibly TRBD2 (6 bases). Looked up from germline, CDR1 is MNHEY and CDR2 is SMNVEV (reference sequence). Trimming left V 7 bases short and J 4 bases short, with 17 bases between. CDR3 length: 15 residues. This chain's CDR3 is CASTASGLVYNEQFF. DNA for the CDR3: TGTGCCAGCACAGCCAGCGGGTTGGTTTACAATGAGCAGTTCTTC.

This clone has just a few counts. This sequence joins TRBV6-5 and TRBJ2-7; tentative D call: TRBD2 (5 bases). This CDR3 comprises 12 residues. V shed 8 bases and J shed 2 bases, with 10 bases lying between them. Germline CDR1 reads MNHEY; CDR2 reads SVGAGI. CDR3 in DNA: TGTGCCAGCGGATTAGCGACCTACGAGCAGTACTTC. Its protein is CASGLATYEQYF.